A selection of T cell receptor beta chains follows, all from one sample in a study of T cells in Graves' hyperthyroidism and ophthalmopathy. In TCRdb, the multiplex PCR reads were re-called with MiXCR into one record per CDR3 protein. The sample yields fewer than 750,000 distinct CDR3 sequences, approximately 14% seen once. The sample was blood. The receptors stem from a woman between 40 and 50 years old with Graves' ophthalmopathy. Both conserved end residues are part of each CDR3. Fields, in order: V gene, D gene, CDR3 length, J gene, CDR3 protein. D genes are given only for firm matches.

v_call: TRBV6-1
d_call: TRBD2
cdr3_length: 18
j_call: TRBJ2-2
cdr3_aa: CASSEDGGLAGFTGELFF

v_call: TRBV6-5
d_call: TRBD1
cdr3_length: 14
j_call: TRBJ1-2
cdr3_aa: CASSYVGTDDGYTF

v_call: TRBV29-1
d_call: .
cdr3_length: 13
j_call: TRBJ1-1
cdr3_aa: CSVERAQGTEAFF

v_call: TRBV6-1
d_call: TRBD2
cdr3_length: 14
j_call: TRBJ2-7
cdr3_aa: CASSPPSGAGEQYF

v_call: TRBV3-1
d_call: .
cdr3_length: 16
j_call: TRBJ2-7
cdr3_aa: CASSQMWSLSSYEQYF

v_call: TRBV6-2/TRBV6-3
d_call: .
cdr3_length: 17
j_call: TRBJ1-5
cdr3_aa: CASSYSTGPGSNQPQHF

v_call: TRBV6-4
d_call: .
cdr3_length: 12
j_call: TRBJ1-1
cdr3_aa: CARGVEDTEAFF

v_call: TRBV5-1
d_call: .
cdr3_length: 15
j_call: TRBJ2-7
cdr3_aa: CASSQKATGSYEQYF

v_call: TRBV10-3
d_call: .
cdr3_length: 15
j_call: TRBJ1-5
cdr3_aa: CGTLSVAYSNQPQHF

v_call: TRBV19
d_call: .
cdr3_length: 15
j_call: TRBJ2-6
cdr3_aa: CASSIRGVGANVLTF

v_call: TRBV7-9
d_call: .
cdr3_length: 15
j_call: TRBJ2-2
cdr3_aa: CASSPRAGNTGELFF

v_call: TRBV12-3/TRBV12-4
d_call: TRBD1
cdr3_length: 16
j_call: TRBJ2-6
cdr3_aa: CASSLYRGAGANVLTF

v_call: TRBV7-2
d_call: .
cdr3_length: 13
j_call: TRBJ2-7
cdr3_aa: CASRGVGGDEQYF

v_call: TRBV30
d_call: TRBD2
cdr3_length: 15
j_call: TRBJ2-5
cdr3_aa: CAWSVRIAGQETQYF

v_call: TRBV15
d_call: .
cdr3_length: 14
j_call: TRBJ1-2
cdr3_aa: CATSSTLGGDGYTF

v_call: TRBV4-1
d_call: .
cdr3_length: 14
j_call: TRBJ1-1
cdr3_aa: CASSQNRAATEAFF

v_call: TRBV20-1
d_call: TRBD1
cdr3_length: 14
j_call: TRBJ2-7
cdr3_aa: CSASRGQGSYEQYF

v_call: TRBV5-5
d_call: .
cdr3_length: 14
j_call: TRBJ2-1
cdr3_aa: CASSYRVASNEQFF

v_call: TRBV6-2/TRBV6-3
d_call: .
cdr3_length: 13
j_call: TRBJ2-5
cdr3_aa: CASSYVGQETQYF

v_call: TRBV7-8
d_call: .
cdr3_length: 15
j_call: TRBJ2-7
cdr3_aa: CASSFGDTGTYEQYF

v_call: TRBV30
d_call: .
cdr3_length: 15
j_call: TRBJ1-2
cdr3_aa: CAWATGTLPNYGYTF

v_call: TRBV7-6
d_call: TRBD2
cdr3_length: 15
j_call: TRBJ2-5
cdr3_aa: CASSSLAGIQETQYF

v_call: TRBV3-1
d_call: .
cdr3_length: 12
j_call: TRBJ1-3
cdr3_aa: CASSQGLDTIYF

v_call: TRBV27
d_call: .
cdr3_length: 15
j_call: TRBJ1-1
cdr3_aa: CASSPTGYLNTEAFF

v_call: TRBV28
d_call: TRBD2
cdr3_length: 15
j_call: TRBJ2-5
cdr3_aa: CASRRRLAGTETQYF

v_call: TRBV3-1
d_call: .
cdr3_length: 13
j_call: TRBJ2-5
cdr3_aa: CASSLRTSWTQYF

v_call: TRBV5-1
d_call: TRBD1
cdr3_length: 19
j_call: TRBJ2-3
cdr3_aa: CASYPGDRGSTSSTDTQYF

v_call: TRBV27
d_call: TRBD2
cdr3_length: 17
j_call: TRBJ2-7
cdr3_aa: CASSGGTSGLSSYEQYF

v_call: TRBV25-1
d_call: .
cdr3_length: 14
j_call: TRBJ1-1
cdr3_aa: CASSEEAVGTEAFF

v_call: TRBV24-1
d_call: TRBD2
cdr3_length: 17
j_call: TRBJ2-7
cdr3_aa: CATSDYRGAGGQDEQYF

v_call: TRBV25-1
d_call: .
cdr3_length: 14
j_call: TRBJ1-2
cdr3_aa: CASSEVGRAAGYTF

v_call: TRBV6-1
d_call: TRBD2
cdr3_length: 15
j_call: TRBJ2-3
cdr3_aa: CASSESGTRGDTQYF

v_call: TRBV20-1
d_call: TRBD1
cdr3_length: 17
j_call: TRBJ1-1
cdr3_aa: CSARVTGTGGTRTEAFF

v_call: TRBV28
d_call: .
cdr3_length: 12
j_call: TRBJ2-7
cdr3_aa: CATEGVGYEQYF

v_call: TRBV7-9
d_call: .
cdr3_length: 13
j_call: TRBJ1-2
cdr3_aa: CASSLSGAPSYTF

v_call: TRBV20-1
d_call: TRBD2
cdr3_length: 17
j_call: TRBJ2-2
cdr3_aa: CSASTLAGELYTGELFF

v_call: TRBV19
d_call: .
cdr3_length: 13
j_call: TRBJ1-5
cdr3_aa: CASSITRDQPQHF

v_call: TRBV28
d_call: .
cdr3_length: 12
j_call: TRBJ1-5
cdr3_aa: CASSSQHQPQHF

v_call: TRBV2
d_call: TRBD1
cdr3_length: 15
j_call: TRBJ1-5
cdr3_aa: CASSLQGAILQPQHF

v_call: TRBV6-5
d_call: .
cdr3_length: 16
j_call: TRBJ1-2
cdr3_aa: CASSYSDGAGFYGYTF

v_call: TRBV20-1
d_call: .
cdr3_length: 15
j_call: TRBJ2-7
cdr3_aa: CSASHSSDGGHEQYF

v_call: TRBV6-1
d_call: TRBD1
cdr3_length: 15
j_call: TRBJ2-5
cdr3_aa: CASKPRTGGGETQYF

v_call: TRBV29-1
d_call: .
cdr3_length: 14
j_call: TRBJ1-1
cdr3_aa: CSTPVQQGITEAFF

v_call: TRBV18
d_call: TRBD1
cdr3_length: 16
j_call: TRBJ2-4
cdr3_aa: CASSRTGELAKNIQYF

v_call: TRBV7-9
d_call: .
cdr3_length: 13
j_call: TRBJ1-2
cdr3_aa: CASSLGRYYGYTF

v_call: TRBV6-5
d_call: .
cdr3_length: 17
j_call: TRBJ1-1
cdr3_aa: CASSYSEPGGQGTEAFF

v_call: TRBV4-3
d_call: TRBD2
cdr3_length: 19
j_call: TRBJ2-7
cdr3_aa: CASSQITRSSGRAVYEQYF